This TCR beta chain emerged from a study of blood T cells in healthy people across ages. Study summary: About one barcoded beta molecule was captured per two T cells (by template switching). Points from the study as a whole: In long-lived donors, naive CD4+ cell counts and diversity exceeded those of aged donors. Unknown CMV status may confound age-related changes in expanded clones.

It was with a sample-barcoded 5' primer and a J-beta primer mix that a second PCR of roughly 7 to 12 cycles was run. Via MiXCR, TCRdb re-called the 5' RACE reads, giving one row per CDR3 protein. Of 1.5 million to 1.8 million distinct CDR3 sequences listed, approximately 39% are singletons. CDR1 SGHRS and CDR2 YFSETQ come from the germline V gene. Trimming took off 6 bases at V and 5 bases at J, with 13 bases between the two ends. The CDR3 is 13 residues long. The table lists this clonotype with a few counts. Antigen unknown. The rearrangement uses TRBV5-1 and TRBJ2-3, with D possibly TRBD1 on 5 matching bases. The source of this sequence is a woman under 30 in good health. Sequencing was carried out using blood. The CDR3 is CASNLQGEDTQYF. Here the CDR3 DNA reads TGCGCCAGCAACTTACAAGGGGAAGATACGCAGTATTTT.